These T cell receptor beta chains were read from a single sample in a study of spatial heterogeneity in lung cancer. TCRdb recomputed calls from the 5' RACE reads with MiXCR, one row per CDR3 protein. Here the sample spans tens of thousands of distinct CDR3 sequences, 10% being singletons. The source material was PBMCs, sampled at follow-up. These receptors all come from a female donor with early-stage non-small cell lung cancer. Both conserved end residues are part of each CDR3. A D gene is named only where the DNA matches it firmly. Rows may omit the clone size; those that give it use once, few, many or a size class.

CDR3nt | CDR3aa | d_gene | v_gene | abundance | j_gene
TGTGCCAGCAGCCAAGATCAGGGGGGGACCTCTACCTTC | CASSQDQGGTSTF | TRBD1 | TRBV4-2 | many | TRBJ1-2
TGTGCCAGCAGCGTAGTAACTGCAGATACGCAGTATTTT | CASSVVTADTQYF | - | TRBV9 | few | TRBJ2-3
TGTGCTAGTGGTTTTAACGAGCAGTACTTC | CASGFNEQYF | - | TRBV12-5 | - | TRBJ2-7
TGTGCCAGCAGTCGGACTAGCGGGGGGGAATACAATGAGCAGTTCTTC | CASSRTSGGEYNEQFF | TRBD2 | TRBV3-1 | - | TRBJ2-1
TGCAGTGCCAGCGGGGGGGCTAACACCGGGGAGCTGTTTTTT | CSASGGANTGELFF | TRBD2 | TRBV20-1 | many | TRBJ2-2
TGTGCCAGCAGCTCGGTAGCGGGGGACACCGGGGAGCTGTTTTTT | CASSSVAGDTGELFF | TRBD2 | TRBV2 | few | TRBJ2-2
TGTGCCAGCAGTGAGGGTAACACTGAAGCTTTCTTT | CASSEGNTEAFF | - | TRBV2 | few | TRBJ1-1
TGTGCCAGCAGCCCCACTAGCGGGGGATATACCGGGGAGCTGTTTTTT | CASSPTSGGYTGELFF | TRBD2 | TRBV2 | many | TRBJ2-2
TGTGCCAGTAGTCCCTCCGCAGGGCCCTATTCACCCCTCCACTTT | CASSPSAGPYSPLHF | - | TRBV19 | few | TRBJ1-6
TGTGCCAGCAGCCGACGAACTAATGTAGATACGCAGTATTTT | CASSRRTNVDTQYF | - | TRBV7-2 | few | TRBJ2-3
TGTGCCAGCAGTGGAGGGGCACGGACTGAAGCTTTCTTT | CASSGGARTEAFF | - | TRBV2 | few | TRBJ1-1
TGTGCCAGCAGCGACCTAATCGGGGAGCTGTTTTTT | CASSDLIGELFF | - | TRBV5-4 | - | TRBJ2-2
TGTGCCAGCAGTTTAGGCCCTGGGGACAGTAGCAATCAGCCCCAGCATTTT | CASSLGPGDSSNQPQHF | TRBD1 | TRBV12-3/TRBV12-4 | few | TRBJ1-5
TGTGCCATCAGTGAGGTAGCTAACTATGGCTACACCTTC | CAISEVANYGYTF | - | TRBV10-3 | - | TRBJ1-2
TGTGCCAGCAGCGCCGTGGGGGGAGGACAGCGGGAGACGTGGCCCCAGCATTTT | CASSAVGGGQRETWPQHF | - | TRBV6-5 | many | TRBJ1-5
TGTGCCAGCAGCTCCTTTTTCGGGGGCCGTGCCGGGGAGCTGTTTTTT | CASSSFFGGRAGELFF | - | TRBV13 | many | TRBJ2-2
TGCAGCGTCGGGACAGTCGAGCAGTACTTC | CSVGTVEQYF | TRBD1 | TRBV29-1 | many | TRBJ2-7
TGTGCCAGCAGCTTAACATCGGCCTCCTATAATTCACCCCTCCACTTT | CASSLTSASYNSPLHF | - | TRBV7-2 | - | TRBJ1-6
TGTGCCAGCACCTCTCTGGTTGGGTCCGAAGCTTTCTTT | CASTSLVGSEAFF | - | TRBV7-6 | - | TRBJ1-1
TGTGCCACCAGCAGAGATGGGGGCGGTGAAAAACTGTTTTTT | CATSRDGGGEKLFF | - | TRBV15 | - | TRBJ1-4
TGTGCCAGTAGGGCTAGCTCCTACAATGAGCAGTTCTTC | CASRASSYNEQFF | - | TRBV19 | - | TRBJ2-1
TGTGCCAGCAGCACCCCTAGGACAGGGGGTTCCTACAATGAGCAGTTCTTC | CASSTPRTGGSYNEQFF | TRBD1 | TRBV5-8 | - | TRBJ2-1
TGTGCCAGCAGCTTAGCCCGGGCCTTGGGAAACACCATATATTTT | CASSLARALGNTIYF | - | TRBV7-2 | few | TRBJ1-3
TGTGCCAGCAGCGCCGGGACAGGGTCTACCTATGGCTACACCTTC | CASSAGTGSTYGYTF | TRBD1 | TRBV2 | many | TRBJ1-2
TGTGCCAGCAGGGGGGTTGAAAACATTCAGTACTTC | CASRGVENIQYF | - | TRBV25-1 | few | TRBJ2-4
TGTGCCAGCAGCGGCTCGGCCGGGACTAGCGGGGGCCTCTCGTCCTACGAGCAGTACTTC | CASSGSAGTSGGLSSYEQYF | TRBD2 | TRBV7-8 | many | TRBJ2-7
TGTGCCAGCAGCTTAGTCGGGGCAAAAGGGGATGAAGCTTTCTTT | CASSLVGAKGDEAFF | - | TRBV13 | - | TRBJ1-1
TGTGCTGGACTCCAAGAGGAGACCCAGTACTTC | CAGLQEETQYF | - | TRBV2 | many | TRBJ2-5
TGTGCCAGCAGCTCCTCGGGGGGCACAGATACGCAGTATTTT | CASSSSGGTDTQYF | - | TRBV7-2 | many | TRBJ2-3
TGTGCCAGCCGAAGGTTCGGAGATACGCAGTATTTT | CASRRFGDTQYF | - | TRBV6-4 | - | TRBJ2-3
TGTGCCAGTAGTATAACCGGGCCGACCTACGAGCAGTACTTC | CASSITGPTYEQYF | - | TRBV19 | many | TRBJ2-7
TGTGCCAGCAGCTTCCGAGGGGACTCAACAGATACGCAGTATTTT | CASSFRGDSTDTQYF | - | TRBV7-6 | - | TRBJ2-3
TGTGCCAGCAGCGCAGACAGGGGACTTGAGACCCAGTACTTC | CASSADRGLETQYF | TRBD1 | TRBV7-8 | - | TRBJ2-5
TGTGCCAGCAGCCCCCGGGACTTGCTGCCTGAAGCTTTCTTT | CASSPRDLLPEAFF | - | TRBV2 | few | TRBJ1-1
TGTGCCAGCAGCCCCTCCCTAGCCTCCCCAAACAATCAGCCCCAGCATTTT | CASSPSLASPNNQPQHF | - | TRBV28 | many | TRBJ1-5
TGTGCCAGCGGGGACAGACCTTATAGCAATCAGCCCCAGCATTTT | CASGDRPYSNQPQHF | TRBD1 | TRBV2 | few | TRBJ1-5
TGCAGTGCTAGTAGACCGGGACCTAGTTCCCTTAACTATGGCTACACCTTC | CSASRPGPSSLNYGYTF | - | TRBV20-1 | many | TRBJ1-2
TGTGCCAGCAGCCAAGATATGGCAGGCTCATACGAGCAGTACTTC | CASSQDMAGSYEQYF | - | TRBV4-2 | many | TRBJ2-7
TGCAGCGTTGAAAGGCCCCCTTTTGGCTACACCTTC | CSVERPPFGYTF | - | TRBV29-1 | many | TRBJ1-2
TGCGCCAGCAGCCAAGATTGGGGAAACTTGATCACTGAAGCTTTCTTT | CASSQDWGNLITEAFF | - | TRBV4-3 | many | TRBJ1-1
TGTGCCATCAGTGACAAATATGATGGCTACACCTTC | CAISDKYDGYTF | - | TRBV10-3 | few | TRBJ1-2
TGTGCCAGCAATCCGGGTGGGGGTCAGCCCCAGCATTTT | CASNPGGGQPQHF | - | TRBV27 | few | TRBJ1-5
TGTGCCACCAGTGATTTTGGGCAGGGGGCCACAGATACGCAGTATTTT | CATSDFGQGATDTQYF | TRBD1 | TRBV24-1 | many | TRBJ2-3
TGCGCCAGCAGCTCCGAGGGACAGTATGGCTACACCTTC | CASSSEGQYGYTF | TRBD1 | TRBV5-1 | - | TRBJ1-2
TGTGCCAGCAGCATAGGGGGTCGCGGGGGGTCCCGCAATGAGCAGTTCTTC | CASSIGGRGGSRNEQFF | TRBD2 | TRBV7-8 | many | TRBJ2-1
TGCAGCGTTGAAGAAGATTCTAACTATGGCTACACCTTC | CSVEEDSNYGYTF | - | TRBV29-1 | many | TRBJ1-2
TGTGCCAGCAGTTTAGCAGGGGGCCAAAGAAACACCATATATTTT | CASSLAGGQRNTIYF | TRBD1 | TRBV12-3/TRBV12-4 | - | TRBJ1-3
TGTGCCAGCAGCACAAGGACAGGGTGGGAGCAGTACTTC | CASSTRTGWEQYF | TRBD1 | TRBV7-8 | few | TRBJ2-7
TGTGCCAGCAGCCAAGATCCTAGCGGGGGCCGGGGCACAGATACGCAGTATTTT | CASSQDPSGGRGTDTQYF | TRBD2 | TRBV4-2 | - | TRBJ2-3
TGTGCCAGCAGCCCCAGAGGACCCAGCACCCGGACGCAGTATTTT | CASSPRGPSTRTQYF | - | TRBV7-2 | many | TRBJ2-3
TGTGCCAGCAGTTTCTTCCCTAGCGGTGAAGAGACCCAGTACTTC | CASSFFPSGEETQYF | TRBD2 | TRBV28 | - | TRBJ2-5